This entry lists 7 T cell receptor beta chains sequenced from one sample in a study of blood T cell repertoires in COVID-19. The repertoire was sequenced with immunoSEQ multiplex PCR; TCRdb's copy has only in-frame clones and lacks some. The table shows fewer than 350,000 clones, with approximately 90% occurring only once. Sequences were obtained from PBMCs or T cells enriched from blood (not recorded which). Receptor source: a woman aged 40 to 50 who had recovered from COVID-19.

J is TRBJ2-1 and V is TRBV11-3; TRBD2 might be the D (5 bases). Germline V CDR1 and CDR2: SGHNT, YENEEA. The CDR3 runs 14 residues. V lost 3 bases and J lost 5, with 11 bases in between. CDR3 amino acids: CASSLGRGNNEQFF. CDR3 coding DNA: TGTGCCAGCAGCTTGGGTCGGGGAAACAATGAGCAGTTCTTC.

V gene TRBV11-1 combines with J gene TRBJ1-1, with unresolved D. V lost 2 bases and J lost 11, with 15 bases in between. CDR1 SGHAT and CDR2 FQDESV come from the germline V gene (reference sequence). The CDR3 length is 13 residues. The CDR3 is CASSLRENSDAFF. CDR3 DNA sequence: TGTGCCAGCAGCTTAAGAGAGAACAGTGACGCTTTCTTT.

This clone was counted a single time. The chain employs TRBV30 and TRBJ2-5; weak D call: TRBD1 (5 bases). Germline V CDR1 and CDR2: GTSNPN, SVGIG (reference sequence). This CDR3 is built from 11 residues. V dropped 3 bases and J dropped 7 bases, with 9 bases sitting between them. As DNA, the CDR3 is TGTGCCTGGAGCCGACAGTCGACCCAGTACTTC. It is translated as CAWSRQSTQYF.

This chain links TRBV5-1 with TRBJ1-5, with TRBD1 matching 8 bases. Germline V lookup: CDR1 SGHRS, CDR2 YFSETQ. This CDR3 is 14 amino acids long. Trimming at V came to 4 bases and at J to 6 bases, leaving 6 bases not matched to a gene. The CDR3 nucleotides are TGCGCCAGCAGCCCAGGACAGGGCGGTCAGCCCCAGCATTTT. Its translation is CASSPGQGGQPQHF.

This clone occurred a few times. The chain joins TRBV5-6 to TRBJ2-7; perhaps TRBD2 as D (6 bases). V was clipped by 1 base and J by 3 bases, with 11 bases between them. This CDR3 is built from 14 residues. The germline CDR1 and CDR2 sequences are SGHDT and YYEEEE. Here the CDR3 reads CASSLRGRYYEQYF. The CDR3 nucleotides are TGTGCCAGCAGCTTGAGAGGGAGGTACTACGAGCAGTACTTC.

The chain couples TRBV2 to TRBJ2-3; D unresolved. The CDR3 sequence is 13 residues long. V shed 3 bases and J shed 6 bases, with 10 bases lying between them. CDR1 is SNHLY and CDR2 is FYNNEI in the germline V gene. This chain's CDR3 is CASSDPLADTQYF. The DNA for the CDR3 is TGTGCCAGCAGTGATCCTCTCGCGGATACGCAGTATTTT.

The chain carries TRBV9 and TRBJ2-7; 8 bases match TRBD2. In germline, CDR1 is SGDLS, CDR2 YYNGEE. V was clipped by 0 bases and J by 2 bases; unmatched bases: 7. The length of the CDR3 is 16 residues. CDR3 DNA: TGTGCCAGCAGCGTAGGGGTAGCGGGAATCCCCTACGAGCAGTACTTC. Translating gives CASSVGVAGIPYEQYF.